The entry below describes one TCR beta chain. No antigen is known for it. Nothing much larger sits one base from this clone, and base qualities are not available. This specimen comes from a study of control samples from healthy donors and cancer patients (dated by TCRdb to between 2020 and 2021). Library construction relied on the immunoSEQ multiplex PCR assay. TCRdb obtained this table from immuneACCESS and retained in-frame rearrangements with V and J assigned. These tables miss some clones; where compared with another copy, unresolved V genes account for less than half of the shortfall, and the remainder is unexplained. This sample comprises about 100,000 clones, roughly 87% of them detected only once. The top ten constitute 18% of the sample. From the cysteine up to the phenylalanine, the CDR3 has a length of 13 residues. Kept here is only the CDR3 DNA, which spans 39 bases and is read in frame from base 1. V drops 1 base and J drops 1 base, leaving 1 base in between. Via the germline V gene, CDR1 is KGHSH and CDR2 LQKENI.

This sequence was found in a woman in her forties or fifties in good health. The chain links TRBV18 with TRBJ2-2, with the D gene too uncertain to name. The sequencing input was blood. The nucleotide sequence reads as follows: TGTGCCAGCTCACCACAGAACACCGGGGAGCTGTTTTTT. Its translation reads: CASSPQNTGELFF.